This T cell receptor (beta chain) appears in the sequencing data of a study of OX40 agonist ivuxolimab in advanced cancers. For the study at large: Intravenous ivuxolimab at 0.01 to 10 mg/kg was given to patients every 2 weeks. Study-level findings and limits: There were, on average, more expanded clones in CD8+ T cells than in CD4+. Expanded peripheral T cells had an undetermined antigen specificity.

A word on this clone: The antigen is not known.

This CDR3 contains 14 residues. Trimming shortened V by 4 bases and J by 6 bases, and 13 bases separated the two germline ends. Germline-derived CDR1 and CDR2 are LGHNA and YSLEER. The assay was immunoSEQ multiplex PCR, and TCRdb's table has in-frame clones only and misses some. The sample shows about 40,000 clones, 82% of them seen only once. The sequence was obtained from an adult with an advanced solid tumor such as melanoma, head and neck, liver or kidney cancer. The specimen comprised CD4+ or CD8+ T cells sorted from blood, sampled in a trial of the OX40 agonist ivuxolimab. This chain uses TRBV4-3 with TRBJ1-5; D possibly corresponds to TRBD1 (6 bases). CDR3 in DNA: TGCGCCAGCAGCCCGACGGGGGGGGCTCAGCCCCAGCATTTT. This encodes CASSPTGGAQPQHF.